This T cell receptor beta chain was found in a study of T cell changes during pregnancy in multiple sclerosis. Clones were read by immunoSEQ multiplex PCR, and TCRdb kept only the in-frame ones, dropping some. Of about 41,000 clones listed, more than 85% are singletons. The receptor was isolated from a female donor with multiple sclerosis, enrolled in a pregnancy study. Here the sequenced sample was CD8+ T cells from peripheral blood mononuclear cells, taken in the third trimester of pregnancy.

DNA of the CDR3: TGTGCCAGCAGCGTCTTCGCGGGGGGGCAGGGAGATACGCAGTATTTT. Residues: CASSVFAGGQGDTQYF. The chain has TRBV11-3 and TRBJ2-3; 9 positions match TRBD2. Germline assignment: CDR1 SGHNT and CDR2 YENEEA. This CDR3 is built from 16 residues. V dropped 5 bases and J dropped 5; count of bases not matched to a gene: 11. Full variable domain (remainder filled in from reference TRBV11-3 and TRBJ2-3): EAGVVQSPRYKIIEKKQPVAFWCNPISGHNTLYWYLQNLGQGPELLIRYENEEAVDDSQLPKDRFSAERLKGVDSTLKIQPAELGDSAVYLCASSVFAGGQGDTQYFGPGTRLTVL.